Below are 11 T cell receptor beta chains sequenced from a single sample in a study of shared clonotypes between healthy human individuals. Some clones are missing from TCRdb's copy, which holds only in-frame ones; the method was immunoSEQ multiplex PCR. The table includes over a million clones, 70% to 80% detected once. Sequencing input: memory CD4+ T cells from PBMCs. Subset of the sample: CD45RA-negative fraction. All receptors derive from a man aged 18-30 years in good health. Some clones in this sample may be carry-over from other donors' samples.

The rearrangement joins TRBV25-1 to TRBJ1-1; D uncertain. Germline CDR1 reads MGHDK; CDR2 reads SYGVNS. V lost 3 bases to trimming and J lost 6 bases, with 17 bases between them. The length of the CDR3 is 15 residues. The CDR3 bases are TGTGCCAGCAGTGAGTATAACGGACCGCGGGCTGAAGCTTTCTTT. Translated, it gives CASSEYNGPRAEAFF.

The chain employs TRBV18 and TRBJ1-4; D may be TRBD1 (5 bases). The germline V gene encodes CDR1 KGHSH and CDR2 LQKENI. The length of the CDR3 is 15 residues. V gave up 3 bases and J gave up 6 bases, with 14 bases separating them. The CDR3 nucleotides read TGTGCCAGCTCACCCTCCGTTGGGGCGGATGAAAAACTGTTTTTT. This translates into CASSPSVGADEKLFF.

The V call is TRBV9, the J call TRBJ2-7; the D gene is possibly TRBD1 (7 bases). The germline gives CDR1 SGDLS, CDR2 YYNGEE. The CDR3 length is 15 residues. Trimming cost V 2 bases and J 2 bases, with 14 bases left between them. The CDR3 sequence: CASSVGGGTAYEQYF. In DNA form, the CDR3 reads TGTGCCAGCAGCGTCGGAGGGGGCACAGCCTACGAGCAGTACTTC.

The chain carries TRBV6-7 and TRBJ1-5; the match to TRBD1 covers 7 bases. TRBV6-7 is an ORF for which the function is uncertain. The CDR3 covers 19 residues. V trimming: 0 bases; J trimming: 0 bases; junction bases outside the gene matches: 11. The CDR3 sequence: CASSYSTGNRGYSNQPQHF. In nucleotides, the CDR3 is TGTGCCAGCAGTTACTCGACAGGGAACCGCGGCTATAGCAATCAGCCCCAGCATTTT.

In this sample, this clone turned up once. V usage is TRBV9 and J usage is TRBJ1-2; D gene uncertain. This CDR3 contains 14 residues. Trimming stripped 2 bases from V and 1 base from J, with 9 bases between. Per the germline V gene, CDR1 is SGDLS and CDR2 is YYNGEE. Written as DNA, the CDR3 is TGTGCCAGCAGCGTTCGCAGCGATAACTATGGCTACACCTTC. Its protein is CASSVRSDNYGYTF. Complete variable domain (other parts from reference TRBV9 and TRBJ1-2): DSGVTQTPKHLITATGQRVTLRCSPRSGDLSVYWYQQSLDQGLQFLIQYYNGEERAKGNILERFSAQQFPDLHSELNLSSLELGDSALYFCASSVRSDNYGYTFGSGTRLTVV.

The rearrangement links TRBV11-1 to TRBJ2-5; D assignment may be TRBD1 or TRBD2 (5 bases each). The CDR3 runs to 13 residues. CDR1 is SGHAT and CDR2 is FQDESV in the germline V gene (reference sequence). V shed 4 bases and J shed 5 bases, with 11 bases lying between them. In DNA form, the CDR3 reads TGTGCCAGCAGCTCCGGGACCCTGGAGACCCAGTACTTC. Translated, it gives CASSSGTLETQYF.

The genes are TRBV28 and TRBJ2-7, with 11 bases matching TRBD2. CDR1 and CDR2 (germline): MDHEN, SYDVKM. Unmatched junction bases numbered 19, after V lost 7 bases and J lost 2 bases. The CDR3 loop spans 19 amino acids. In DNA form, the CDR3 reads TGTGCCAGCAAACCATGGGGGGGACTAGCGGAACAATCCGCCTACGAGCAGTACTTC. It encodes CASKPWGGLAEQSAYEQYF.

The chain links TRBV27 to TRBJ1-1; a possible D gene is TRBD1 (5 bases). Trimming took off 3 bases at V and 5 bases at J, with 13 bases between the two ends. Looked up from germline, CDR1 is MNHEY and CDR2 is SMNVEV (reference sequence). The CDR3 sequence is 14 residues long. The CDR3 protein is CASSFRPGVTEAFF. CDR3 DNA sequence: TGTGCCAGCAGTTTTCGCCCGGGGGTAACTGAAGCTTTCTTT.

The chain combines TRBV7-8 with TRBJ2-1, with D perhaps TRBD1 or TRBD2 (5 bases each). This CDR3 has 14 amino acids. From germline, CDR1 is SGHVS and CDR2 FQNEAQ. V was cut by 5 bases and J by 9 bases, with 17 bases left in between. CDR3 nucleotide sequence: TGTGCCAGCAGCCCCCCCGAGCTGGGGGTTGAGCAGTTCTTC. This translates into CASSPPELGVEQFF. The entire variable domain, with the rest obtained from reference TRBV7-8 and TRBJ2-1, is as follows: GAGVSQSPRYKVAKRGQDVALRCDPISGHVSLFWYQQALGQGPEFLTYFQNEAQLDKSGLPSDRFFAERPEGSVSTLKIQRTQQEDSAVYLCASSPPELGVEQFFGPGTRLTVL.

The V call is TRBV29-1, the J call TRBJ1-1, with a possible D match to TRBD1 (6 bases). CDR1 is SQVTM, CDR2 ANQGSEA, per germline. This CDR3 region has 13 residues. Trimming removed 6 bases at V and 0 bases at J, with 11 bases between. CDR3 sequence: CSVHRVMNTEAFF. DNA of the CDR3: TGCAGCGTCCACAGGGTGATGAACACTGAAGCTTTCTTT.

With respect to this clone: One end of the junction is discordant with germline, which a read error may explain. The CDR3 reads CASIEGDGQPQHF. The DNA for the CDR3 is TGTGCCAGCATTGAAGGGGATGGTCAGCCCCAGCATTTT. J is TRBJ1-5 and V is TRBV6-1, with D possibly TRBD1 on 5 matching bases. This CDR3 is built from 13 residues. Germline lookup yields CDR1 MNHNS and CDR2 SASEGT.